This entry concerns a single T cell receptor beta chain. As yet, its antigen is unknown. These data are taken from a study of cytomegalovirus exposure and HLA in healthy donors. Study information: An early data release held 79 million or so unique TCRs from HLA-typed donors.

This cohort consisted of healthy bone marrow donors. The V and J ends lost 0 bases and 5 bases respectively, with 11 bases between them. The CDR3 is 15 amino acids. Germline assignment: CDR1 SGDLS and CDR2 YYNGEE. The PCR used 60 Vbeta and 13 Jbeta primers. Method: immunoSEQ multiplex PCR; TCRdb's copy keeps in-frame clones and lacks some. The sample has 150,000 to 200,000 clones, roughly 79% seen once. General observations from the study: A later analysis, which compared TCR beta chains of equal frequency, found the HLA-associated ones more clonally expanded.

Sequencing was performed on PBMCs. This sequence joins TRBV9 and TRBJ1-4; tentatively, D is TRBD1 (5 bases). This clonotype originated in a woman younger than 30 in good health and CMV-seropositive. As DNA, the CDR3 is TGTGCCAGCAGCGTAGGCGCAGGGTGGAATGAAAAACTGTTTTTT. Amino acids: CASSVGAGWNEKLFF.